This TCR beta chain was identified in a study of cytomegalovirus exposure and HLA in healthy donors. Study overall: The Caucasian-associated ancestry cluster held 80% to 90% of 398 genotyped donors. Broader study findings: Within a later analysis, the majority of CMV-associated TCR beta chains appeared HLA-restricted. Analysis was carried out at a later point, and it linked a missense DCLRE1C variant to TCR beta V- and J-gene trimming.

On this clone: Its specificity is unknown.

Healthy individuals who donated bone marrow served as the donors. The CDR3 is 14 residues long. CDR1 and CDR2 (germline): MDHEN, SYDVKM. V was shortened by 9 bases and J by 9 bases, with 24 bases between the two germline ends. The PCR employed 60 Vbeta primers together with 13 Jbeta primers. Method: immunoSEQ multiplex PCR; TCRdb's copy keeps in-frame clones and lacks some. The table shows 95,000 to 150,000 clones, with approximately 80% occurring only once. This receptor was taken from a female donor in good health and CMV-seropositive. The sequencing input was PBMCs. The chain has TRBV28 and TRBJ2-7; D is possibly TRBD1 (6 bases). CDR3 in DNA: TGTGCCAGTTTCTCCGAGCCACAGGACAGAGGGCAGTACTTC. The encoded protein is CASFSEPQDRGQYF. The entire variable domain, with the rest obtained from reference TRBV28 and TRBJ2-7, is as follows: DVKVTQSSRYLVKRTGEKVFLECVQDMDHENMFWYRQDPGLGLRLIYFSYDVKMKEKGDIPEGYSVSREKKERFSLILESASTNQTSMYLCASFSEPQDRGQYFGPGTRLTVT.